A single sample gave rise to the 18 T cell receptor beta chains below, sequenced in a study of OX40 agonist ivuxolimab in advanced cancers. Sequencing was performed with immunoSEQ multiplex PCR; in TCRdb, only in-frame clones are kept and a portion is missing. There are roughly 77,000 clones in the sample; around 92% occur only once, and about 10% lies in the top ten. Material: CD4+ or CD8+ T cells sorted from blood, obtained in a trial of the OX40 agonist ivuxolimab. These receptor sequences come from an adult with an advanced solid tumor such as melanoma, head and neck, liver or kidney cancer.

V and J are TRBV9 and TRBJ1-6; maybe TRBD1 (6 bases). CDR1 is SGDLS and CDR2 is YYNGEE in the germline V gene. The CDR3 loop spans 13 amino acids. Trimming stripped 4 bases from V and 10 bases from J, with 12 bases between. DNA of the CDR3: TGTGCCAGCAGCTCCGGGGGCGTGTCACCCCTCCACTTT. Translating gives CASSSGGVSPLHF.

This clone was seen a handful of times. The chain couples TRBV9 to TRBJ1-1; D is undetermined. CDR3 length: 13 amino acids. Germline lookup yields CDR1 SGDLS and CDR2 YYNGEE. V lost 5 bases and J lost 1, with 9 bases in between. CDR3 loop: CASRIPPNTEAFF. In DNA form, the CDR3 reads TGTGCCAGCAGGATTCCACCGAACACTGAAGCTTTCTTT.

The rearrangement links TRBV27 to TRBJ1-2, with a possible D match to TRBD1 (5 bases). The CDR3 has 13 amino acids. In germline, CDR1 is MNHEY, CDR2 SMNVEV (reference sequence). Trimming removed 4 bases from V and 8 bases from J, with 14 bases in between. The CDR3 coding sequence is TGTGCCAGCAGTTGGGGGAGGGGCGAGGGCTACACCTTC. It is translated as CASSWGRGEGYTF.

This sequence joins TRBV6-5 and TRBJ1-2, with a possible D match to TRBD1 (6 bases). Trimming cost V 2 bases and J 5 bases, with 18 bases left between them. Germline V CDR1 and CDR2: MNHEY, SVGAGI. This CDR3 spans 16 amino acids. The CDR3 sequence: CASSYLGEGGWYGYTF. The CDR3 DNA reads TGTGCCAGCAGTTACCTCGGGGAGGGGGGCTGGTATGGCTACACCTTC.

This clone showed up just once. The genes are TRBV27 and TRBJ2-7, with 9 bases that match TRBD1. Per the germline V gene, CDR1 is MNHEY and CDR2 is SMNVEV (reference sequence). V lost 2 bases, J lost 7 bases, and 6 bases stayed unmatched. The CDR3 runs 14 residues. In nucleotides, the CDR3 is TGTGCCAGCAGTTTAGTACAGGGGGCGCTTGAGCAGTACTTC. Translating gives CASSLVQGALEQYF.

The V gene is TRBV4-1, the J gene TRBJ2-5; a weak D match, TRBD1 (5 bases). Germline-derived CDR1 and CDR2 are MGHRA and YSYEKL. This CDR3 is built from 15 residues. With 3 bases removed from V and 2 bases from J, the gap between germline ends came to 13 bases. This CDR3 is CASSHLGAAQETQYF. CDR3 coding DNA: TGCGCCAGCAGCCATCTAGGGGCAGCGCAAGAGACCCAGTACTTC.

J is TRBJ2-6 and V is TRBV9, with D possibly being TRBD1 (7 bases). Germline V gene sequence: CDR1 SGDLS, CDR2 YYNGEE. The V end lost 0 bases, the J end lost 4 bases, and 17 bases lay between the germline ends. The CDR3 contains 18 residues. The CDR3 region is CASSVVEGAIGGANVLTF. For the CDR3, the DNA is TGTGCCAGCAGCGTAGTGGAGGGGGCTATAGGAGGGGCCAACGTCCTGACTTTC. Filled out from reference TRBV9 and TRBJ2-6, the complete variable domain reads DSGVTQTPKHLITATGQRVTLRCSPRSGDLSVYWYQQSLDQGLQFLIQYYNGEERAKGNILERFSAQQFPDLHSELNLSSLELGDSALYFCASSVVEGAIGGANVLTFGAGSRLTVL.

The chain links TRBV9 to TRBJ1-5, with a tentative D call TRBD1 (5 bases). Germline V gene sequence: CDR1 SGDLS, CDR2 YYNGEE. Trimming shortened V by 2 bases and J by 3 bases, and 12 bases separated the two germline ends. The CDR3 covers 15 residues. CDR3 coding DNA: TGTGCCAGCAGCGTCGATGACAGCAACAATCAGCCCCAGCATTTT. Protein product: CASSVDDSNNQPQHF.

The genes are TRBV6-6 and TRBJ1-4, with 8 positions matching TRBD1. V lost 5 bases to trimming and J lost 7 bases; unmatched junction nucleotides: 9. Germline V gene sequence: CDR1 MNHNY, CDR2 SVGAGI (reference sequence). The CDR3 runs 15 residues. CDR3: CASSLGQGRFEKLFF. CDR3 coding DNA: TGTGCCAGCAGTCTTGGACAGGGCCGCTTTGAAAAACTGTTTTTT.

Regarding this clone: Other DNA sequences in the same sample also yield this CDR3. The chain is built from TRBV19 and TRBJ2-2; D tentatively reads TRBD1 or TRBD2 (6 bases each). CDR3 length equals 15 residues. CDR1 and CDR2 (germline): LNHDA, SQIVND (reference sequence). V dropped 3 bases and J dropped 1 base, with 9 bases sitting between them. As DNA, the CDR3 is TGTGCCAGTAGTATTGGGGGGCTGAACACCGGGGAGCTGTTTTTT. Translated: CASSIGGLNTGELFF.

This chain joins TRBV27 and TRBJ2-3; D is unclear. The ends were cut back, 0 bases at V and 7 bases at J, with 8 bases in the middle. Germline CDR1 reads MNHEY; CDR2 reads SMNVEV (reference sequence). The CDR3 is 13 amino acids. CDR3 amino acids: CASSLSREYTQYF. The DNA of the CDR3 is TGTGCCAGCAGTTTATCGCGAGAATATACGCAGTATTTT.

The chain employs TRBV27 and TRBJ1-5, with 7 nucleotides matching TRBD1. This CDR3 has 13 amino acids. Germline CDR1 and CDR2: MNHEY and SMNVEV (reference sequence). Unmatched junction bases numbered 5, after V lost 1 base and J lost 11 bases. CDR3 coding DNA: TGTGCCAGCAGTTTATATGAAGGGACAGCCCAGCATTTT. Translating it yields CASSLYEGTAQHF.

The rearrangement joins TRBV9 to TRBJ1-4; D perhaps matches TRBD1 (5 bases). CDR1 is SGDLS and CDR2 is YYNGEE in the germline V gene. Between the trimmed V and J ends, which lost 4 bases and 1 base, there was a span of 17 bases. This CDR3 contains 17 residues. DNA for the CDR3: TGTGCCAGCAGCCCACTGTATACAGGCTTAACTAATGAAAAACTGTTTTTT. Its translation: CASSPLYTGLTNEKLFF.

This CDR3 reads CASRTGFYNEQFF. DNA of the CDR3: TGTGCCAGCAGGACAGGGTTCTACAATGAGCAGTTCTTC. The gene calls are TRBV6-5 and TRBJ2-1; TRBD1 matches 7 bases. Losses at the gene ends were 6 bases for V and 3 bases for J; bases not matched to a gene: 2. The germline V gene encodes CDR1 MNHEY and CDR2 SVGAGI. The CDR3 is 13 amino acids.

This chain links TRBV10-3 with TRBJ1-2, with TRBD1 identical over 8 bases. Trimming at V came to 10 bases and at J to 0 bases, leaving 4 bases not matched to a gene. Germline assignment: CDR1 ENHRY and CDR2 SYGVKD. This CDR3 contains 13 residues. The CDR3 DNA follows: TGTGCCACTCCACAGGGGGCTAACTATGGCTACACCTTC. Protein: CATPQGANYGYTF.

The chain couples TRBV13 to TRBJ2-1, with TRBD2 matching over 9 bases. V lost 2 bases and J lost 4; bases outside the gene matches: 3. This CDR3 is built from 15 residues. CDR1 and CDR2 (germline): PRHDT, FYEKMQ (reference sequence). The CDR3 is CASSLIAGEYNEQFF. The CDR3 DNA reads as TGTGCCAGCAGCTTAATAGCGGGAGAATACAATGAGCAGTTCTTC.

V gene TRBV6-5 combines with J gene TRBJ2-5; D is undetermined. This CDR3 has 14 amino acids. Per the germline V gene, CDR1 is MNHEY and CDR2 is SVGAGI. V shed 7 bases and J shed 0 bases, with 12 bases lying between them. The CDR3 nucleotides read TGTGCCAGCAATTGGACGCCTAACCAAGAGACCCAGTACTTC. It translates to CASNWTPNQETQYF.

The chain has TRBV7-8 and TRBJ1-5, with TRBD1 identical over 9 bases. The germline CDR1 and CDR2 sequences are SGHVS and FQNEAQ. This CDR3 has 13 residues. After removal of 5 bases from V and 7 bases from J, the junction contained 3 bases not matched to a gene. The CDR3: CASSLGQGQPQHF. The CDR3, as DNA: TGTGCCAGCAGCCTGGGACAGGGACAGCCCCAGCATTTT.